The entry that follows covers one T cell receptor (beta chain) sequence. What it binds is unknown. This entry is derived from a study of blood T cells in healthy people across ages. Study outcomes and limitations: Age brought a roughly linear fall in TCR beta diversity measured per million T cells.

A second PCR, run for roughly 7 to 12 cycles, used a sample-barcoded 5' primer plus a J-beta primer mix. MiXCR, run by TCRdb on the 5' RACE reads, gives a single entry per CDR3 protein. The sample gives hundreds of thousands of distinct CDR3 sequences, around 45% of which show up once; approximately 32% is in the top ten. This CDR3 comprises 15 residues. V gave up 5 bases and J gave up 2 bases; unmatched junction bases: 12. Germline assignment: CDR1 DFQATT and CDR2 SNEGSKA (reference sequence). This receptor was obtained from a woman aged 55-70 years in good health. The sequenced material came from blood. The chain links TRBV20-1 to TRBJ2-7, with 7 bases lining up with TRBD1. In DNA form, the CDR3 reads TGCAGTGCTGCACTCACAGGGGATTCAACCTACGAGCAGTACTTC. Translating it yields CSAALTGDSTYEQYF.